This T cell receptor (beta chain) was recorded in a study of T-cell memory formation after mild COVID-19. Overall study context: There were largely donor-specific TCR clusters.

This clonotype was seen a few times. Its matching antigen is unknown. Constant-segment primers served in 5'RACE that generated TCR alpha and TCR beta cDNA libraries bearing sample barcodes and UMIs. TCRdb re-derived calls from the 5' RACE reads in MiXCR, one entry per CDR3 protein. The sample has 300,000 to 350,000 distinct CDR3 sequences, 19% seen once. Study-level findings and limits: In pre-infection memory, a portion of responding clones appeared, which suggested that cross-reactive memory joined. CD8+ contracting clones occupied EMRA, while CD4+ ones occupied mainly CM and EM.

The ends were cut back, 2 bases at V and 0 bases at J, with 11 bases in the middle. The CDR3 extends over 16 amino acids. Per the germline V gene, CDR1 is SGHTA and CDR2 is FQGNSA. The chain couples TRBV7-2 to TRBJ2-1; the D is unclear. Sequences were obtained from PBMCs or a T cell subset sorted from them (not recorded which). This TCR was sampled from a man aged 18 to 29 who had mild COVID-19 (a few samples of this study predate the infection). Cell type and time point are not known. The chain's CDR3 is CASSLNAIRSYNEQFF. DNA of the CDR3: TGTGCCAGCAGCTTAAACGCGATCCGCTCCTACAATGAGCAGTTCTTC.